The 8 T cell receptor beta chains given below trace back to one sample, sequenced in a study of T cells in Graves' hyperthyroidism and ophthalmopathy. Researchers took RNA transcripts and amplified the TCR beta CDR3 regions from them. Researchers ran a first-round RT-PCR on the TCR CDR3 using the HTBI primer set. Each CDR3 protein gets one entry after TCRdb re-called the multiplex PCR reads with MiXCR. The table lists around 600,000 distinct CDR3 sequences, approximately 15% of them singletons. Sequencing input: blood. The receptors stem from a woman under 30 with Graves' ophthalmopathy.

In its sample, this clonotype was seen many times. V and J are TRBV12-3 or TRBV12-4 and TRBJ1-4, with 7 positions matching TRBD1. The CDR3 has 14 amino acids. Losses at the gene ends were 5 bases for V and 8 bases for J; bases not matched to a gene: 8. The CDR3 coding sequence is TGTGCCAGCAGTCCACAGGGGAGAGGAGAAAAACTGTTTTTT. Amino acids: CASSPQGRGEKLFF.

In this sample, this clonotype turned up many times. The rearrangement uses TRBV3-1 and TRBJ2-7; D is unclear. V was clipped by 4 bases and J by 3 bases, with 16 bases between them. CDR3 length equals 15 residues. Germline CDR1 LGHDT, CDR2 YNNKEL (reference sequence). CDR3 coding DNA: TGTGCCAGCAGCCGGCAGCCGTACGGTCACTACGAGCAGTACTTC. It is translated as CASSRQPYGHYEQYF.

The CDR3 spells CASSARPIGVGELFF. Here the CDR3 DNA reads TGTGCCAGCAGCGCCCGCCCCATAGGAGTCGGGGAGCTGTTTTTT. The chain combines TRBV9 with TRBJ2-2; D gene unclear. V dropped 3 bases and J dropped 7 bases, with 16 bases sitting between them. Germline V gene lookup returns CDR1 SGDLS and CDR2 YYNGEE. The CDR3 runs to 15 residues. The full variable domain, rest sourced from reference TRBV9 and TRBJ2-2, is DSGVTQTPKHLITATGQRVTLRCSPRSGDLSVYWYQQSLDQGLQFLIQYYNGEERAKGNILERFSAQQFPDLHSELNLSSLELGDSALYFCASSARPIGVGELFFGEGSRLTVL.

The sample holds many counts of this clonotype. This chain joins TRBV12-3 or TRBV12-4 and TRBJ2-1, with 12 bases identical to TRBD1. The V gene end was trimmed by 3 bases and the J gene end by 8 bases; junction bases not matched to a gene: 5. This CDR3 comprises 15 residues. CDR3 loop: CASSLTGTGGDEQFF. The CDR3 region has the DNA TGTGCCAGCAGTTTGACCGGGACAGGGGGCGATGAGCAGTTCTTC.

This clonotype appeared a few times. The chain has TRBV29-1 and TRBJ1-3; TRBD1 might be the D (6 bases). Looked up from germline, CDR1 is SQVTM and CDR2 is ANQGSEA. Trimming left V 6 bases short and J 3 bases short, with 9 bases between. The CDR3 covers 12 residues. CDR3: CSVRDIGNTIYF. The CDR3 nucleotides are TGCAGCGTCCGGGACATTGGAAACACCATATATTTT.

The V and J genes are TRBV7-9 and TRBJ1-2; D remains ambiguous. The CDR3 is 13 amino acids. From germline, CDR1 is SEHNR and CDR2 FQNEAQ (reference sequence). V was trimmed by 7 bases and J by 6 bases, leaving 15 bases between them. For the CDR3, the DNA is TGTGCCAGCATGCCCGCGAGGGTCGATGGCTACACCTTC. Its protein product is CASMPARVDGYTF. The full variable domain, rest sourced from reference TRBV7-9 and TRBJ1-2, is DTGVSQNPRHKITKRGQNVTFRCDPISEHNRLYWYRQTLGQGPEFLTYFQNEAQLEKSRLLSDRFSAERPKGSFSTLEIQRTEQGDSAMYLCASMPARVDGYTFGSGTRLTVV.

This clonotype was picked up a small number of times. V usage is TRBV11-2 and J usage is TRBJ2-5, with a possible D match to TRBD2 (7 bases). This CDR3 is built from 15 residues. Germline V gene lookup returns CDR1 SGHAT and CDR2 FQNNGV. The V gene lost 6 bases and the J gene lost 4 bases, with 18 bases spanning the gap. The CDR3 here is CASRPAAGARETQYF. CDR3 bases: TGTGCCAGCAGACCCGCCGCGGGGGCCCGAGAGACCCAGTACTTC.

This clonotype was picked up many times. This chain uses TRBV20-1 with TRBJ1-4; D ambiguous. Between the trimmed V and J ends, which lost 0 bases and 7 bases, there was a span of 18 bases. Germline CDR1 reads DFQATT; CDR2 reads SNEGSKA (reference sequence). The CDR3 sequence is 16 residues long. The CDR3 loop is CSARDVRTSSTEKLFF. In DNA, the CDR3 is TGCAGTGCTAGAGATGTAAGGACCTCGAGCACTGAAAAACTGTTTTTT.